This T cell receptor beta chain was found in a study of blood T cell repertoires in COVID-19. Study-wide context: Some COVID-19 samples were acute and others convalescent; all came from the United States, Italy and Spain. T cells, B-cell-depleted T cells, or PBMCs supplied cDNA or gDNA.

The CDR3 length is 15 residues. The V gene's germline CDR1 is SGHNT and CDR2 YYREEE (reference sequence). Deletions cut 4 bases from V and 8 bases from J, with 18 bases between. Authors' methods: Counts of nucleated cells, estimated from reference gene primer amplification, were obtained. Using immunoSEQ multiplex PCR, the repertoire was profiled, and TCRdb retains in-frame clones only, with some absent. That table furnishes V, J and clone size, whereas the DNA furnished D and trimming. The sample includes approximately 150,000 clones, around 84% of them seen just once. The source of this sequence is a woman between 50 and 59 years old with acute or convalescent COVID-19. Sequenced material: peripheral blood. The genes are TRBV5-4 and TRBJ1-4; no clear D. CDR3 nucleotide sequence: TGTGCCAGCAGCGGCGAGGCCTCCGGAGACGAAAAACTGTTTTTT. It specifies CASSGEASGDEKLFF.